These T cell receptor beta chains were read from a single sample in a study of blood T cell repertoires in COVID-19. Assay used: immunoSEQ multiplex PCR; TCRdb lists only in-frame clones, some missing. Counted here are about 370,000 clones, approximately 89% occurring once; the ten biggest clones make up 1.7%. The material sequenced was PBMCs or T cells enriched from blood (not recorded which). The receptors were gathered from a woman in her twenties or thirties who had recovered from COVID-19. CDR3s include the opening cysteine and the closing phenylalanine or tryptophan. D genes are given only for firm matches. Clone size appears in some rows only: once, few, many, or a class for an expanded clone.

clone size	V gene	CDR3 length	J gene	D gene	CDR3 protein	CDR3 DNA
NA	TRBV12-5	15	TRBJ2-2	TRBD2	CASGESGRAPGELFF	TGTGCTAGTGGTGAAAGCGGGAGGGCCCCCGGGGAGCTGTTTTTT
NA	TRBV13	12	TRBJ2-1	TRBD1	CASSLTDREQFF	TGTGCCAGCAGCTTAACGGACAGGGAGCAGTTCTTC
few	TRBV10-3	15	TRBJ2-2	TRBD2	CAISESSGSGGELFF	TGTGCCATCAGTGAGTCTAGCGGGAGTGGCGGGGAGCTGTTTTTT
NA	TRBV28	16	TRBJ2-3	TRBD1	CASTKYLTGSTDTQYF	TGTGCCAGCACCAAATATTTGACAGGGAGCACAGATACGCAGTATTTT
NA	TRBV19	16	TRBJ2-3	NA	CASSIGGHSSTDTQYF	TGTGCCAGTAGTATAGGCGGACACTCGAGCACAGATACGCAGTATTTT
NA	TRBV24-1	18	TRBJ1-4	TRBD1	CATSVSGTGSATNEKLFF	TGTGCCACCAGTGTTTCGGGGACAGGGTCTGCAACTAATGAAAAACTGTTTTTT
NA	TRBV28	15	TRBJ1-5	TRBD1	CASSNIQGAFQPQHF	TGTGCCAGCAGTAATATCCAGGGGGCGTTTCAGCCCCAGCATTTT
NA	TRBV12-3/TRBV12-4	11	TRBJ2-1	NA	CASNSYNEQFF	TGTGCCAGCAATTCGTACAATGAGCAGTTCTTC
NA	TRBV7-3	15	TRBJ2-3	TRBD2	CASSPSGTGTDTQYF	TGTGCCAGCAGTCCTAGCGGGACGGGCACAGATACGCAGTATTTT
NA	TRBV7-8	16	TRBJ2-1	TRBD1	CASRPRTGRLWNEQFF	TGTGCCAGCAGACCTAGGACAGGGAGACTTTGGAATGAGCAGTTCTTC
once	TRBV3-1/TRBV3-2	18	TRBJ2-7	TRBD1	CASSPTLPGTGTLSEQYF	TGTGCCAGCAGCCCTACTCTTCCAGGGACAGGGACTCTAAGCGAGCAGTACTTC
NA	TRBV6-4	12	TRBJ2-7	TRBD2	CASSDASGGLYF	TGTGCCAGCAGTGACGCCAGCGGGGGGTTGTATTTC
NA	TRBV4-1	15	TRBJ2-4	NA	CASSQGGDPKNIQYF	TGCGCCAGCAGCCAAGGGGGGGATCCCAAAAACATTCAGTACTTC
few	TRBV14	13	TRBJ2-7	NA	CASSDRGIYEQYF	TGTGCCAGCAGCGACCGAGGGATCTACGAGCAGTACTTC
NA	TRBV19	16	TRBJ2-3	TRBD1	CASSIGRGQSADTQYF	TGTGCCAGTAGTATAGGAAGGGGGCAGTCGGCAGATACGCAGTATTTT
NA	TRBV6-5	13	TRBJ2-1	NA	CASTLRGYNEQFF	TGTGCCAGCACCCTACGGGGCTACAATGAGCAGTTCTTC
NA	TRBV11-2	13	TRBJ1-1	NA	CASSDEGGTEAFF	TGTGCCAGCAGTGACGAAGGGGGCACTGAAGCTTTCTTT
NA	TRBV12-5	14	TRBJ1-3	TRBD1	CASGLLTGKNTIYF	TGTGCTAGTGGTTTATTGACAGGGAAAAACACCATATATTTT
NA	TRBV20-1	14	TRBJ1-1	NA	CSASWAGANTEAFF	TGCAGTGCTAGTTGGGCAGGGGCGAACACTGAAGCTTTCTTT
NA	TRBV7-2	16	TRBJ2-3	TRBD2	CASSLVVAGVKDTQYF	TGTGCCAGCAGCTTAGTTGTAGCGGGAGTGAAAGATACGCAGTATTTT
NA	TRBV5-6	13	TRBJ1-4	NA	CASSRTLAEKLFF	TGTGCCAGCAGCAGGACATTGGCCGAAAAACTGTTTTTT
NA	TRBV5-4	15	TRBJ1-1	NA	CASSLDPLSNSEAFF	TGTGCCAGCAGCTTGGACCCTTTGAGCAACAGTGAAGCTTTCTTT
once	TRBV6-5	11	TRBJ1-5	NA	CASRISQPQHF	TGTGCCAGCAGAATCAGTCAGCCCCAGCATTTT
NA	TRBV5-4	15	TRBJ1-1	NA	CASSLVGGMNTEAFF	TGTGCCAGCAGCTTGGTCGGAGGGATGAACACTGAAGCTTTCTTT
NA	TRBV5-6	12	TRBJ2-7	NA	CASSAGYYEQYF	TGTGCCAGCAGCGCAGGGTACTACGAGCAGTACTTC
NA	TRBV15	16	TRBJ2-7	NA	CATSRGGRTSVYEQYF	TGTGCCACCAGCAGAGGTGGGCGCACGTCAGTCTACGAGCAGTACTTC
once	TRBV6-5	16	TRBJ1-6	TRBD1	CASSYSLTGGVSPLHF	TGTGCCAGCAGTTACTCGCTTACAGGGGGCGTTTCACCCCTCCACTTT
NA	TRBV3-1/TRBV3-2	17	TRBJ2-2	NA	CASSQGDSAQLTGELFF	TGTGCCAGCAGCCAAGGAGACAGTGCTCAACTAACCGGGGAGCTGTTTTTT
NA	TRBV5-8	12	TRBJ2-2	NA	CASSRSTGELFF	TGTGCCAGCAGTCGTAGTACCGGGGAGCTGTTTTTT
NA	TRBV5-8	14	TRBJ2-7	TRBD1	CASSLVSGTGEQYF	TGTGCCAGCAGCTTGGTGTCGGGGACAGGAGAGCAGTACTTC
NA	TRBV6-5	15	TRBJ2-7	TRBD2	CASSKGLAIVYEQYF	TGTGCCAGCAGTAAGGGACTAGCGATCGTCTACGAGCAGTACTTC
NA	TRBV5-1	14	TRBJ2-7	TRBD2	CASSSSGTRVEQYF	TGCGCCAGCAGCAGTTCCGGGACTAGGGTCGAGCAGTACTTC
few	TRBV28	16	TRBJ1-2	NA	CASSLEGTLRYYGYTF	TGTGCCAGCAGTTTAGAGGGGACACTCCGATACTATGGCTACACCTTC
NA	TRBV28	16	TRBJ1-6	NA	CASSLGRAFRNSPLHF	TGTGCCAGCAGTTTGGGCAGGGCTTTTCGGAATTCACCCCTCCACTTT
NA	TRBV6-4	12	TRBJ2-1	TRBD2	CASTDSAGEQFF	TGTGCCAGCACCGACTCAGCGGGGGAGCAGTTCTTC
NA	TRBV18	16	TRBJ1-5	TRBD1	CASSPPGRGGWRPQHF	TGTGCCAGCTCACCGCCCGGGAGAGGGGGCTGGCGGCCCCAGCATTTT
NA	TRBV2	14	TRBJ2-7	NA	CASRPGSIPYEQYF	TGTGCCAGCAGGCCCGGGTCAATCCCCTACGAGCAGTACTTC
few	TRBV30	14	TRBJ1-2	NA	CASPTGGQAYGYTF	TGTGCCTCGCCTACCGGGGGGCAGGCCTATGGCTACACCTTC
NA	TRBV2	14	TRBJ2-1	NA	CASSVQLAGNEQFF	TGTGCCAGCAGTGTACAGCTAGCAGGCAATGAGCAGTTCTTC
NA	TRBV18	15	TRBJ1-1	NA	CASSLGRDISTEAFF	TGTGCCAGCTCACTCGGCCGGGACATCAGCACTGAAGCTTTCTTT
few	TRBV30	12	TRBJ1-5	NA	CAWSFPNQPQHF	TGTGCCTGGAGCTTTCCTAATCAGCCCCAGCATTTT
NA	TRBV29-1	14	TRBJ2-1	TRBD2	CSVEGLAAYNEQFF	TGCAGCGTTGAGGGACTAGCGGCCTACAATGAGCAGTTCTTC
NA	TRBV4-1	16	TRBJ2-5	NA	CASSQIIGDGQETQYF	TGCGCCAGCAGCCAAATAATCGGAGACGGTCAAGAGACCCAGTACTTC
NA	TRBV10-2	14	TRBJ2-5	NA	CASSPGYGGETQYF	TGCGCCAGCAGTCCAGGTTACGGGGGAGAGACCCAGTACTTC
NA	TRBV3-1/TRBV3-2	15	TRBJ2-3	NA	CASSQDPGSTDTQYF	TGTGCCAGCAGCCAAGACCCGGGTAGCACAGATACGCAGTATTTT
NA	TRBV11-1	14	TRBJ2-7	NA	CASSLLGPSYEQYF	TGTGCCAGCAGCTTATTGGGCCCGTCCTACGAGCAGTACTTC
NA	TRBV7-2	14	TRBJ2-6	NA	CASSRDSGANVLTF	TGTGCCAGCAGTCGGGATTCTGGGGCCAACGTCCTGACTTTC